The 27 T cell receptor beta chains below come from one sample, sequenced in a study of regulatory T cells in long-lasting Graves disease. Sequencing libraries for TCR beta were prepared with iRepertoire HTBI primers and Arm-PCR of CDR3 regions. Using its own MiXCR run on the multiplex PCR reads, TCRdb lists one record per CDR3 protein. The data hold 450,000 to 650,000 distinct CDR3 sequences, with about 16% observed a single time. Sample time point: newly diagnosed GD, antithyroid drugs for less than 3 months. PBMC-derived RNA was used for the TCR library. Another study also made use of these data, one on T cells in Graves' hyperthyroidism and ophthalmopathy.

The sequencing here drew on peripheral blood mononuclear cells (PBMCs), taken at new diagnosis, from a patient treated with antithyroid drugs. The receptor source for this set is a woman aged 35-65 years with Graves disease.

The chain couples TRBV28 to TRBJ1-1; 7 bases fit TRBD1. This CDR3 is 16 amino acids long. V shed 5 bases and J 4 bases; nucleotides not matched to a gene: 13. Germline V gene sequence: CDR1 MDHEN, CDR2 SYDVKM. The DNA for the CDR3 is TGTGCCAGCAGTCCGCAGGGAGGCTACAGGGGCACTGAAGCTTTCTTT. It specifies CASSPQGGYRGTEAFF.

The V call is TRBV30, the J call TRBJ2-7; D is possibly TRBD2 (5 bases). CDR1 and CDR2 from the germline V gene are GTSNPN and SVGIG (reference sequence). The CDR3 runs to 16 residues. V lost 1 base and J 7 bases, leaving 23 bases between the germline ends. The CDR3 DNA is TGTGCCTGGAGTGCCCATACGGTTTGGGGAGTTCGGGAGCAGTACTTC. Amino acids: CAWSAHTVWGVREQYF.

To note about this clonotype: A read error is possible here, since a much larger clone lies one base away. The chain employs TRBV7-2 and TRBJ2-1; no firm D call. V was clipped by 5 bases and J by 10 bases, with 21 bases between them. The germline V gene has CDR1 SGHTA and CDR2 FQGNSA. The CDR3 runs to 15 residues. The CDR3 loop is CASSQGSSSSYEQFF. In DNA, the CDR3 is TGTGCCAGCAGCCAAGGTTCTTCTTCCTCCTACGAGCAGTTCTTC.

Many counts were recorded for this clonotype. This sequence joins TRBV30 and TRBJ2-2, with D possibly TRBD2 on 5 matching bases. This CDR3 has 16 residues. Trimming stripped 0 bases from V and 3 bases from J, with 14 bases between. CDR1 is GTSNPN and CDR2 is SVGIG in the germline V gene (reference sequence). This CDR3 reads CAWSVLGSGDTGELFF. The CDR3 region has the DNA TGTGCCTGGAGTGTACTTGGGAGTGGGGACACCGGGGAGCTGTTTTTT. Variable domain in full (rest from reference TRBV30 and TRBJ2-2): SQTIHQWPATLVQPVGSPLSLECTVEGTSNPNLYWYRQAAGRGLQLLFYSVGIGQISSEVPQNLSASRPQDRQFILSSKKLLLSDSGFYLCAWSVLGSGDTGELFFGEGSRLTVL.

This clonotype was seen more than once but under ten times. This chain connects TRBV5-4 to TRBJ2-2, with 11 bases aligning to TRBD2. This CDR3 is built from 18 residues. Germline V gene sequence: CDR1 SGHNT, CDR2 YYREEE (reference sequence). J was trimmed by 1 base and V by 0 bases; bases with no gene match: 5. The CDR3, as DNA: TGTGCCAGCAGCTTGGCTAGCGGGGGGCTTCTGAACACCGGGGAGCTGTTTTTT. Amino acid sequence: CASSLASGGLLNTGELFF.

The chain combines TRBV6-4 with TRBJ1-5, with a possible D match to TRBD1 (5 bases). The CDR3 contains 13 residues. Between the trimmed V and J ends, which lost 3 bases and 11 bases, there was a span of 14 bases. Germline CDR1 MRHNA, CDR2 SNTAGT. The CDR3 loop is CASSEQAGGAQHF. CDR3 in DNA: TGTGCCAGCAGTGAACAGGCCGGGGGAGCCCAGCATTTT.

About this clonotype: Just one base apart from a much larger clone, this may be a read error. The rearrangement links TRBV4-2 to TRBJ2-7; 11 nucleotides agree with TRBD2. Per germline, CDR1 LGHNA and CDR2 YNFKEQ. V lost 5 bases, J lost 2 bases, and 5 bases stayed unmatched. This CDR3 is built from 15 residues. This chain's CDR3 is CASSITSGGPYEQYF. The CDR3 bases are TGTGCCAGCAGCATTACTAGCGGGGGACCCTACGAGCAGTACTTC.

This clonotype was counted between two and nine times. The chain joins TRBV14 to TRBJ2-1; 8 positions match TRBD2. The CDR3 runs to 17 residues. The V segment lost 6 bases and the J segment 5 bases; nucleotides outside the gene matches: 15. Germline V gene lookup returns CDR1 SGHDN and CDR2 FVKESK. CDR3 residues: CASRTPTKRGPNNEQFF. CDR3 DNA: TGTGCCAGCAGGACACCGACGAAGCGGGGGCCAAACAATGAGCAGTTCTTC.

Regarding this clonotype: This clone may be a read error of a much larger clone one base away. The chain recombines TRBV7-9 with TRBJ2-1; 9 nucleotides line up with TRBD1. Germline loops: CDR1 SEHNR, CDR2 FQNEAQ (reference sequence). The CDR3 contains 16 residues. CDR3 nucleotides: TGTGACAGCAGCTTAGAGGACAGGGGAATCTACAATGAGCAGTTCTTC. Amino acid sequence: CDSSLEDRGIYNEQFF.

The rearrangement joins TRBV9 to TRBJ1-1; no reliable D call. Trimming shortened V by 0 bases and J by 0 bases, and 6 bases separated the two germline ends. The CDR3 length is 14 residues. From germline, CDR1 is SGDLS and CDR2 YYNGEE. Here the CDR3 reads CASSVATMNTEAFF. For the CDR3, the DNA is TGTGCCAGCAGCGTAGCTACTATGAACACTGAAGCTTTCTTT.

This clonotype showed up many times. The V call is TRBV7-9, the J call TRBJ1-1; 7 bases fit TRBD1. CDR3 length equals 16 residues. CDR1 is SEHNR, CDR2 FQNEAQ, per germline (reference sequence). The ends lost 3 bases at V and 0 bases at J; junction bases unmatched: 7. DNA of the CDR3: TGTGCCAGCAGCTTCCTCCCGGGACAGCTGAACACTGAAGCTTTCTTT. It specifies CASSFLPGQLNTEAFF. Full variable domain (remainder filled in from reference TRBV7-9 and TRBJ1-1): DTGVSQNPRHKITKRGQNVTFRCDPISEHNRLYWYRQTLGQGPEFLTYFQNEAQLEKSRLLSDRFSAERPKGSFSTLEIQRTEQGDSAMYLCASSFLPGQLNTEAFFGQGTRLTVV.

This rearrangement joins TRBV28 to TRBJ1-1; D remains ambiguous. The V end lost 10 bases, the J end lost 5 bases, and 11 bases lay between the germline ends. Germline CDR1 reads MDHEN; CDR2 reads SYDVKM. This CDR3 is 11 amino acids long. CDR3 nucleotide sequence: TGTGCCATCTCCGGCGCGACTGAAGCTTTCTTT. Its translation: CAISGATEAFF. Based on the CDR3 plus reference TRBV28 and TRBJ1-1, the full variable domain is DVKVTQSSRYLVKRTGEKVFLECVQDMDHENMFWYRQDPGLGLRLIYFSYDVKMKEKGDIPEGYSVSREKKERFSLILESASTNQTSMYLCAISGATEAFFGQGTRLTVV.

This clonotype was counted between two and nine times. The chain carries TRBV27 and TRBJ2-3, with D perhaps matching TRBD2 (7 bases). The germline CDR1 and CDR2 sequences are MNHEY and SMNVEV (reference sequence). The CDR3 length is 15 residues. V lost 3 bases and J lost 3, with 13 bases in between. The CDR3 DNA is TGTGCCAGCAGTTTTTCGGGGGGCCCAACAGATACGCAGTATTTT. As protein: CASSFSGGPTDTQYF.

The chain employs TRBV29-1 and TRBJ2-3; the D call may be TRBD1 or TRBD2 (7 bases each). Between the trimmed V and J ends, which lost 6 bases and 1 base, there was a span of 14 bases. The length of the CDR3 is 14 residues. Germline CDR1 is SQVTM and CDR2 is ANQGSEA. DNA for the CDR3: TGCAGCGTAAGACAGGGAGGGGGCACAGATACGCAGTATTTT. It is translated as CSVRQGGGTDTQYF.

On this clonotype itself: A much larger clone differs by one base, so this may be a read error. V gene TRBV20-1 combines with J gene TRBJ2-1; the D gene is possibly TRBD2 (5 bases). The CDR3 runs to 13 residues. CDR1 is DFQATT and CDR2 is SNEGSKA in the germline V gene (reference sequence). CDR3 bases: TGCGGTGCTAGAGATCCTCCGGCGGGTGAGCAGTTCTTC. The encoded protein is CGARDPPAGEQFF.

The rearrangement uses TRBV6-5 and TRBJ2-1; 11 positions match TRBD2. The CDR3 sequence is 17 residues long. Germline CDR1 and CDR2: MNHEY and SVGAGI. V shed 2 bases, J shed 7 bases, and the junction held 10 bases outside the gene matches. The CDR3, as DNA: TGTGCCAGCAGTTACGACGGGACTAGCGGTGGAAAGAATGAGCAGTTCTTC. Its translation is CASSYDGTSGGKNEQFF.

As to this clonotype: This may be a read error, as it is one base from a much larger clone. V is TRBV11-2 and J is TRBJ2-5; D unresolved. Judging by the DNA end, TRBJ2-1 fits better; the J call may be wrong. The CDR3 is made up of 15 amino acids. Per the germline V gene, CDR1 is SGHAT and CDR2 is FQNNGV. CDR3 loop: CASSLDGLVSDEQFF. The CDR3 DNA is TGTGCCAGCAGCTTAGATGGGCTGGTCTCGGATGAGCAGTTCTTC.

Here the CDR3 DNA reads TGTGCCAGCAGGTCCATTAATCCAGGGGGCAATCAGCCCCAGCATTTT. This translates into CASRSINPGGNQPQHF. The chain has TRBV28 and TRBJ1-5; a possible D gene is TRBD1 (6 bases). This CDR3 has 16 residues. Germline V CDR1 and CDR2: MDHEN, SYDVKM. V shed 6 bases and J shed 2 bases, with 17 bases lying between them.

This clonotype has a count of ten or more. This rearrangement joins TRBV24-1 to TRBJ2-1; 10 positions agree with TRBD1. From germline, CDR1 is KGHDR and CDR2 SFDVKD. The CDR3 sequence is 17 residues long. The V segment lost 5 bases and the J segment 9 bases; nucleotides outside the gene matches: 15. CDR3 DNA sequence: TGTGCCACCAGTGCTGGTGCCGGGACAGGGGTCAATGGTGAGCAGTTCTTC. As protein: CATSAGAGTGVNGEQFF.

This clonotype has ten or more counts. The V and J genes are TRBV5-1 and TRBJ2-1; 7 bases map to TRBD1. Germline lookup yields CDR1 SGHRS and CDR2 YFSETQ. The CDR3 loop spans 15 amino acids. J lost 5 bases, V lost 0 bases, and 5 bases had no gene match. The chain's CDR3 is CASSLEGATHNEQFF. CDR3 nucleotides: TGCGCCAGCAGCTTGGAGGGGGCGACCCACAATGAGCAGTTCTTC. Variable domain in full (rest from reference TRBV5-1 and TRBJ2-1): KAGVTQTPRYLIKTRGQQVTLSCSPISGHRSVSWYQQTPGQGLQFLFEYFSETQRNKGNFPGRFSGRQFSNSRSEMNVSTLELGDSALYLCASSLEGATHNEQFFGPGTRLTVL.

The V and J genes are TRBV19 and TRBJ2-3; TRBD2 is a possible D gene (6 bases). The CDR3 consists of 15 residues. V was shortened by 5 bases and J by 5 bases, with 17 bases between the two germline ends. CDR1 and CDR2 from the germline V gene are LNHDA and SQIVND (reference sequence). Here the CDR3 DNA reads TGTGCCAGTAGTGCCTTCCTAGAGGGAGGAGATACGCAGTATTTT. It codes for CASSAFLEGGDTQYF.

This clonotype was observed many times. The chain carries TRBV20-1 and TRBJ1-1; TRBD1 agrees at 8 bases. Germline assignment: CDR1 DFQATT and CDR2 SNEGSKA (reference sequence). The length of the CDR3 is 14 residues. The V and J ends lost 6 bases and 0 bases, in that order; junction bases with no gene match: 6. The CDR3 DNA reads TGCAGTGCGAAGACAGGGGCCATGAACACTGAAGCTTTCTTT. It yields the protein CSAKTGAMNTEAFF.

There are a few counts of this clonotype. This rearrangement joins TRBV28 to TRBJ1-1; no clear D gene. Trimming removed 2 bases at V and 7 bases at J, with 14 bases between. The CDR3 contains 14 residues. CDR1 and CDR2 from the germline V gene are MDHEN and SYDVKM. CDR3 DNA sequence: TGTGCCAGCAGTTTACAGGTGGTCGAAGTTGAAGCTTTCTTT. Protein sequence: CASSLQVVEVEAFF.

V gene TRBV7-9 combines with J gene TRBJ1-3, with D possibly TRBD1 on 6 matching bases. Trimming removed 5 bases from V and 0 bases from J, with 17 bases in between. CDR1 and CDR2 from the germline V gene are SEHNR and FQNEAQ (reference sequence). The CDR3 loop spans 17 amino acids. CDR3 protein: CASSSPGAVASGNTIYF. CDR3 DNA: TGTGCCAGCAGCAGCCCGGGGGCAGTCGCCTCTGGAAACACCATATATTTT.

There are many counts of this clonotype. The chain employs TRBV29-1 and TRBJ2-7; D not certain. Trimming shortened V by 6 bases and J by 9 bases, and 15 bases separated the two germline ends. This CDR3 contains 11 residues. The germline V gene has CDR1 SQVTM and CDR2 ANQGSEA. The CDR3, as DNA: TGCAGCGTGATCATCGGTTCATGGCAGTACTTC. Its translation: CSVIIGSWQYF.

The gene calls are TRBV10-3 and TRBJ2-1, with a tentative D call TRBD2 (5 bases). The CDR3 is made up of 15 amino acids. V lost 2 bases to trimming and J lost 6 bases, with 14 bases between them. Looked up from germline, CDR1 is ENHRY and CDR2 is SYGVKD. For the CDR3, the DNA is TGTGCCATCAGTGAGGAGGGCAGTCGTGTCAATGAGCAGTTCTTC. It translates to CAISEEGSRVNEQFF.

This clonotype has a handful of counts. The chain joins TRBV6-1 to TRBJ2-7; 11 positions agree with TRBD1. Looked up from germline, CDR1 is MNHNS and CDR2 is SASEGT. Trimming removed 11 bases from V and 0 bases from J; junction bases left unmatched: 9. The CDR3 spans 15 residues. The CDR3 reads CAGTLGTGGSYEQYF. CDR3 bases: TGTGCCGGCACTTTGGGGACAGGGGGCTCCTACGAGCAGTACTTC.